Listed here are 27 T cell receptor beta chains from one sample, sequenced in a study of T cells after yellow fever vaccination. Via MiXCR, TCRdb re-called the 5' RACE reads, giving one row per CDR3 protein. The sample contains 450,000 to 600,000 distinct CDR3 sequences, about 17% of which appear only once. Source: PBMCs, taken 5 days after the first yellow fever vaccination. These receptors were taken from a man in his late teens or twenties who received the YFV17D yellow fever vaccine.

This clonotype was picked up a small number of times. The chain combines TRBV7-6 with TRBJ2-1; TRBD1 is a possible D gene (6 bases). Trimming stripped 5 bases from V and 6 bases from J, with 14 bases between. This CDR3 region has 14 residues. Germline V gene lookup returns CDR1 SGHVS and CDR2 FNYEAQ. CDR3 residues: CASSRPGVGNEQFF. The CDR3 nucleotides read TGTGCCAGCAGCCGACCAGGGGTGGGCAATGAGCAGTTCTTC.

Remarks on this clonotype: Relative to the germline gene, one junction end is altered; a read error may explain this. The chain combines TRBV6-5 with TRBJ2-3; 9 nucleotides line up with TRBD1. The CDR3 is made up of 15 amino acids. The germline CDR1 and CDR2 sequences are MNHEY and SVGAGI. The CDR3 bases are TGTGCCAGCAGTTTACAGGGGGCTTCACCGCATACGCTGTATTTT. Protein: CASSLQGASPHTLYF.

This clonotype was seen more than once but under ten times. The chain has TRBV12-3 or TRBV12-4 and TRBJ2-7; a weak D match, TRBD2 (6 bases). CDR3 length equals 14 residues. V shed 9 bases and J shed 0 bases, with 15 bases lying between them. The DNA of the CDR3 is TGTGCCAGTACCCGCCGGGGACTCTCCTACGAGCAGTACTTC. Translating it yields CASTRRGLSYEQYF.

V usage is TRBV27 and J usage is TRBJ1-6; 7 nucleotides agree with TRBD1. The CDR3 spans 13 residues. Germline lookup yields CDR1 MNHEY and CDR2 SMNVEV (reference sequence). The V segment lost 8 bases and the J segment 7 bases; nucleotides outside the gene matches: 5. The CDR3 is CASGDRRNSPLHF. The CDR3, as DNA: TGTGCCAGCGGGGACAGACGCAATTCACCCCTCCACTTT.

This clonotype was found a few times. The rearrangement uses TRBV18 and TRBJ2-1; possible D gene TRBD1, 5 bases. The germline CDR1 and CDR2 sequences are KGHSH and LQKENI. V was clipped by 2 bases and J by 13 bases, with 12 bases between them. The CDR3 totals 12 residues. For the CDR3, the DNA is TGTGCCAGCTCACCAGCAGGGATTGGACAGTTCTTC. This sequence encodes CASSPAGIGQFF.

This chain joins TRBV9 and TRBJ1-6; D unresolved. The CDR3 sequence is 15 residues long. Between the trimmed V and J ends, which lost 1 base and 7 bases, there was a span of 12 bases. The germline gives CDR1 SGDLS, CDR2 YYNGEE. The CDR3 DNA reads as TGTGCCAGCAGCGTACACGTTGGACCCAATTCACCCCTCCACTTT. Amino acid sequence: CASSVHVGPNSPLHF. The whole variable domain, remainder taken from reference TRBV9 and TRBJ1-6, is DSGVTQTPKHLITATGQRVTLRCSPRSGDLSVYWYQQSLDQGLQFLIQYYNGEERAKGNILERFSAQQFPDLHSELNLSSLELGDSALYFCASSVHVGPNSPLHFGNGTRLTVT.

This clonotype occurred a few times. This chain connects TRBV7-9 to TRBJ1-1, with 7 bases lining up with TRBD1. Germline trimming cut 5 bases from V and 4 bases from J; bases unmatched to any gene: 7. CDR1 is SEHNR, CDR2 FQNEAQ, per germline (reference sequence). The CDR3 has 14 amino acids. The CDR3 here is CASSRTGGGTEAFF. CDR3 DNA: TGTGCCAGCAGCCGGACAGGCGGGGGCACTGAAGCTTTCTTT.

In this sample, this clonotype turned up a few times. The chain recombines TRBV5-1 with TRBJ2-3; TRBD2 might be the D (6 bases). The V end lost 7 bases, the J end lost 0 bases, and 9 bases lay between the germline ends. This CDR3 is 13 amino acids long. CDR1 and CDR2 (germline): SGHRS, YFSETQ. In DNA, the CDR3 is TGCGCCAGCCGCGGGGAAAGCACAGATACGCAGTATTTT. It translates to CASRGESTDTQYF.

This clonotype occurred a few times. This chain joins TRBV11-2 and TRBJ2-3, with 11 positions matching TRBD2. CDR1 and CDR2 from the germline V gene are SGHAT and FQNNGV. V shed 5 bases and J 0 bases; nucleotides not matched to a gene: 19. The CDR3 totals 21 residues. The CDR3 DNA sequence: TGTGCCAGCAGCAAACGCTACTCTCCGGGACTAGCGGCAACTAGCACAGATACGCAGTATTTT. Translating it yields CASSKRYSPGLAATSTDTQYF.

The rearrangement links TRBV30 to TRBJ1-1; D unresolved. Looked up from germline, CDR1 is GTSNPN and CDR2 is SVGIG (reference sequence). This CDR3 spans 13 amino acids. Trimming cost V 3 bases and J 1 base, with 9 bases left between them. The CDR3 sequence: CAWRLQKNTEAFF. In nucleotides, the CDR3 is TGTGCCTGGAGATTACAGAAGAACACTGAAGCTTTCTTT.

CDR3 loop: CSARGLAGGTQYF. CDR3 sequence (DNA): TGCAGTGCTAGGGGGCTAGCGGGCGGGACCCAGTACTTC. The J gene is TRBJ2-5, the V gene TRBV20-1; 8 nucleotides agree with TRBD2. This CDR3 has 13 residues. Germline values: CDR1 DFQATT, CDR2 SNEGSKA (reference sequence). V trimming: 3 bases; J trimming: 7 bases; junction bases outside the gene matches: 7.

This clonotype was seen a handful of times. J is TRBJ2-7 and V is TRBV15; D gene uncertain. Trimming shortened V by 3 bases and J by 3 bases, and 18 bases separated the two germline ends. Per the germline V gene, CDR1 is LNHNV and CDR2 is YYDKDF (reference sequence). The length of the CDR3 is 16 residues. In nucleotides, the CDR3 is TGTGCCACCAGCAGGAGATACCGGGTCTCGGACTACGAGCAGTACTTC. Translating it yields CATSRRYRVSDYEQYF. Complete variable domain (other parts from reference TRBV15 and TRBJ2-7): DAMVIQNPRYQVTQFGKPVTLSCSQTLNHNVMYWYQQKSSQAPKLLFHYYDKDFNNEADTPDNFQSRRPNTSFCFLDIRSPGLGDTAMYLCATSRRYRVSDYEQYFGPGTRLTVT.

The chain employs TRBV6-1 and TRBJ2-2, with 7 positions matching TRBD1. From germline, CDR1 is MNHNS and CDR2 SASEGT. Trimming at V came to 10 bases and at J to 3 bases, leaving 5 bases not matched to a gene. This CDR3 is built from 13 residues. CDR3: CATGQDYTGELFF. The CDR3 DNA sequence: TGTGCCACTGGACAGGACTACACCGGGGAGCTGTTTTTT.

This clonotype came up many times. CDR3 in DNA: TGTGCCAGCAGTGATAAGACAGGGAGGGAGACCCAGTACTTC. Amino acid sequence: CASSDKTGRETQYF. This chain uses TRBV25-1 with TRBJ2-5, with a tentative D call TRBD1 (7 bases). Per the germline V gene, CDR1 is MGHDK and CDR2 is SYGVNS. This CDR3 spans 14 amino acids. Between the trimmed V and J ends, which lost 3 bases and 5 bases, there was a span of 13 bases.

The chain couples TRBV5-1 to TRBJ2-7; D not certain. This CDR3 spans 13 amino acids. Trimming left V 4 bases short and J 5 bases short, with 13 bases between. CDR1 and CDR2 (germline): SGHRS, YFSETQ. The CDR3 reads CASSARISDEQYF. CDR3 DNA sequence: TGCGCCAGCAGCGCGCGGATCTCGGACGAGCAGTACTTC.

This chain connects TRBV6-1 to TRBJ1-6; D unclear. V was cut by 3 bases and J by 8 bases, with 5 bases left in between. The CDR3 totals 12 residues. CDR1 and CDR2 from the germline V gene are MNHNS and SASEGT. CDR3 nucleotide sequence: TGTGCCAGCAGTGACACGTATTCACCCCTCCACTTT. This gives the protein CASSDTYSPLHF.

The chain recombines TRBV5-1 with TRBJ2-2; TRBD1 matches 8 bases. From germline, CDR1 is SGHRS and CDR2 YFSETQ. CDR3 length equals 15 residues. Losses at the gene ends were 5 bases for V and 7 bases for J; bases not matched to a gene: 10. This CDR3 is CASSNPGQVGGELFF. CDR3 DNA: TGCGCCAGCAGTAATCCGGGACAGGTTGGCGGGGAGCTGTTTTTT.

This clonotype was observed a few times. CDR3 loop: CATSGTAGGRGTQYF. The DNA of the CDR3 is TGTGCCACCAGTGGTACAGCGGGAGGGAGAGGTACGCAGTATTTT. This chain joins TRBV24-1 and TRBJ2-3, with TRBD2 matching 10 bases. The CDR3 is made up of 15 amino acids. The trim removed 5 bases at V and 8 bases at J, leaving 9 bases unmatched. The germline CDR1 and CDR2 sequences are KGHDR and SFDVKD.

The rearrangement joins TRBV10-3 to TRBJ1-5; TRBD1 is a possible D gene (6 bases). Germline CDR1 and CDR2: ENHRY and SYGVKD. V lost 10 bases and J lost 2, with 12 bases in between. The CDR3 is made up of 13 amino acids. CDR3 protein: CASRPGGNQPQHF. CDR3 DNA sequence: TGTGCCAGCCGCCCAGGGGGCAATCAGCCCCAGCATTTT.

The rearrangement uses TRBV4-1 and TRBJ2-7; TRBD1 is a possible D gene (6 bases). This CDR3 contains 15 residues. Trimming stripped 0 bases from V and 2 bases from J, with 11 bases between. Germline CDR1 reads MGHRA; CDR2 reads YSYEKL. The CDR3 region is CASSQEDRPAYEQYF. Written as DNA, the CDR3 is TGCGCCAGCAGCCAAGAAGACAGGCCGGCCTACGAGCAGTACTTC.

The chain joins TRBV6-1 to TRBJ1-1; maybe TRBD1 (5 bases). Germline values: CDR1 MNHNS, CDR2 SASEGT. The CDR3 spans 15 residues. Trimming took 6 bases from V and 3 from J, leaving 17 bases between them. CDR3 loop: CASSPLEGKYTEAFF. The CDR3 nucleotides are TGTGCCAGCAGCCCCCTAGAGGGGAAATACACTGAAGCTTTCTTT.

The rearrangement uses TRBV3-1 and TRBJ1-2; D unresolved. Looked up from germline, CDR1 is LGHDT and CDR2 is YNNKEL (reference sequence). Trimming left V 1 base short and J 0 bases short, with 9 bases between. This CDR3 spans 15 amino acids. CDR3 in amino acids: CASSQGLTSNYGYTF. The CDR3 DNA is TGTGCCAGCAGCCAAGGACTGACTTCTAACTATGGCTACACCTTC.

As DNA, the CDR3 is TGTGCCAGCAGCTTGGGGGGAGCTCGGAGCGAGCAGTACGTC. This codes for CASSLGGARSEQYV. V usage is TRBV7-9 and J usage is TRBJ2-7, with a possible D match to TRBD2 (6 bases). CDR1 SEHNR and CDR2 FQNEAQ come from the germline V gene (reference sequence). The ends were cut back, 3 bases at V and 6 bases at J, with 15 bases in the middle. The length of the CDR3 is 14 residues.

This clonotype was picked up a small number of times. The V call is TRBV7-2, the J call TRBJ2-3; D is possibly TRBD1 (7 bases). Deletions cut 5 bases from V and 6 bases from J, with 18 bases between. The CDR3 is 15 amino acids. Looked up from germline, CDR1 is SGHTA and CDR2 is FQGNSA. The CDR3 bases are TGTGCCAGCAGCCCCGAGGGCAGGGGGGTGGATACGCAGTATTTT. Protein sequence: CASSPEGRGVDTQYF.

J is TRBJ2-3 and V is TRBV18, with D possibly being TRBD2 (5 bases). The germline gives CDR1 KGHSH, CDR2 LQKENI. The CDR3 extends over 13 amino acids. Trimming cost V 5 bases and J 5 bases, with 11 bases left between them. CDR3 coding DNA: TGTGCCAGCTCAAATTCAGGACTAGATACGCAGTATTTT. This sequence encodes CASSNSGLDTQYF. Variable domain in full (rest from reference TRBV18 and TRBJ2-3): NAGVMQNPRHLVRRRGQEARLRCSPMKGHSHVYWYRQLPEEGLKFMVYLQKENIIDESGMPKERFSAEFPKEGPSILRIQQVVRGDSAAYFCASSNSGLDTQYFGPGTRLTVL.

This clonotype was counted many times. The rearrangement links TRBV7-2 to TRBJ2-3, with 8 bases fitting TRBD2. In germline, CDR1 is SGHTA, CDR2 FQGNSA. The CDR3 consists of 15 residues. V shed 5 bases and J 4 bases; nucleotides not matched to a gene: 8. The CDR3 protein is CASSLGTSRSDTQYF. CDR3 nucleotide sequence: TGTGCCAGCAGCCTAGGGACTAGTAGATCAGATACGCAGTATTTT.

The sample holds a few counts of this clonotype. The chain uses TRBV6-6 and TRBJ1-4; 7 bases match TRBD1. The trim removed 8 bases at V and 7 bases at J, leaving 1 base unmatched. This CDR3 is built from 11 residues. Germline assignment: CDR1 MNHNY and CDR2 SVGAGI (reference sequence). The CDR3 is CASYRGEKLFF. CDR3 coding DNA: TGTGCCAGCTACAGGGGTGAAAAACTGTTTTTT.